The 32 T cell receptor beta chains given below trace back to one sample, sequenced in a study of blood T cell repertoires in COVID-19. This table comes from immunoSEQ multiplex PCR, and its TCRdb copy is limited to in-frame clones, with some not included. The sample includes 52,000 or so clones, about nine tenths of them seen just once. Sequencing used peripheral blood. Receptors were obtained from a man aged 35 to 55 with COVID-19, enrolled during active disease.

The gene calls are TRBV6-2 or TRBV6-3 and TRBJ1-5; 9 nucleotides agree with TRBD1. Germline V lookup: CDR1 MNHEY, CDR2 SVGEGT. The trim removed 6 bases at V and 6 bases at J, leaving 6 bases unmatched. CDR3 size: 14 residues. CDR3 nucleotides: TGTGCCAGCAGCAGAGACAGGGGGGGTCAGCCCCAGCATTTT. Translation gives CASSRDRGGQPQHF.

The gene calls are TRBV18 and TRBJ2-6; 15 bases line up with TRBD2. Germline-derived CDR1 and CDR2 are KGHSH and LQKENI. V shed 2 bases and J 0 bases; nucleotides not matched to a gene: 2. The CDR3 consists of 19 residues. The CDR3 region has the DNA TGTGCCAGCTCACCAGGACTAGCGGGAGGGTTCTCTGGGGCCAACGTCCTGACTTTC. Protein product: CASSPGLAGGFSGANVLTF.

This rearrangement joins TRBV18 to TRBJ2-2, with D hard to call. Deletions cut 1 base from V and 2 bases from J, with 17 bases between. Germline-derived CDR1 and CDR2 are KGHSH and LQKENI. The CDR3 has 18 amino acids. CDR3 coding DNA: TGTGCCAGCTCACCACGGCAGGTCCTTGGGTCCAACACCGGGGAGCTGTTTTTT. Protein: CASSPRQVLGSNTGELFF.

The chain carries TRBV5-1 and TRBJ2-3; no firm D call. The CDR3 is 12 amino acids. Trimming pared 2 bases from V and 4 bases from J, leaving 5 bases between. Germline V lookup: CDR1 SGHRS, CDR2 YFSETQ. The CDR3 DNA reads TGCGCCAGCAGCTTACCAGCAGATACGCAGTATTTT. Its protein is CASSLPADTQYF. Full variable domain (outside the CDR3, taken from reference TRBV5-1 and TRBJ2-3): KAGVTQTPRYLIKTRGQQVTLSCSPISGHRSVSWYQQTPGQGLQFLFEYFSETQRNKGNFPGRFSGRQFSNSRSEMNVSTLELGDSALYLCASSLPADTQYFGPGTRLTVL.

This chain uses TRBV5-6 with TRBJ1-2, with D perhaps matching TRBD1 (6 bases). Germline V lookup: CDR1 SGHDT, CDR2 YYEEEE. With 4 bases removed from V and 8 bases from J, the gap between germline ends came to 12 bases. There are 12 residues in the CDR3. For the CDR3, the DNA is TGTGCCAGCAGCGGATGGACAGACGGCTACACCTTC. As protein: CASSGWTDGYTF.

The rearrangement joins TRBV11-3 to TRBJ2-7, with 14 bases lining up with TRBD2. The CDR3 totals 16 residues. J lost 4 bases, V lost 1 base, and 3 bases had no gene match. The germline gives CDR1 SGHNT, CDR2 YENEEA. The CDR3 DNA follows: TGTGCCAGCAGCTTAGGCGGGACTAGCGGGGGTTACGAGCAGTACTTC. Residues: CASSLGGTSGGYEQYF. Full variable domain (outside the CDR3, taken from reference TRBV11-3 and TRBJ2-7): EAGVVQSPRYKIIEKKQPVAFWCNPISGHNTLYWYLQNLGQGPELLIRYENEEAVDDSQLPKDRFSAERLKGVDSTLKIQPAELGDSAVYLCASSLGGTSGGYEQYFGPGTRLTVT.

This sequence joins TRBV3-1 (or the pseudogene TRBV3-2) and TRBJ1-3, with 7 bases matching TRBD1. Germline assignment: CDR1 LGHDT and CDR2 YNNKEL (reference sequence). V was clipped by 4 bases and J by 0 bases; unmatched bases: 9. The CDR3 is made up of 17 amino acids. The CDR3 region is CASSRATTGTSGNTIYF. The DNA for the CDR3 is TGTGCCAGCAGCCGCGCTACGACAGGGACCTCTGGAAACACCATATATTTT.

CDR3 residues: CASSSSRGNYGYTF. The DNA for the CDR3 is TGTGCCAGTTCGTCCTCCCGGGGAAACTATGGCTACACCTTC. The genes are TRBV19 and TRBJ1-2, with D uncertain. In germline, CDR1 is LNHDA, CDR2 SQIVND (reference sequence). V lost 8 bases and J 2 bases, leaving 15 bases between the germline ends. CDR3 length: 14 amino acids.

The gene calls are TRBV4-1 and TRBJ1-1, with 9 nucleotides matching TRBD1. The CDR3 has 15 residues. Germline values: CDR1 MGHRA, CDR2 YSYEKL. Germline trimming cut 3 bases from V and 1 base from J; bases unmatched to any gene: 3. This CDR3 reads CASSQVGQGNTEAFF. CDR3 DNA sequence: TGCGCCAGCAGCCAGGTGGGACAGGGGAACACTGAAGCTTTCTTT.

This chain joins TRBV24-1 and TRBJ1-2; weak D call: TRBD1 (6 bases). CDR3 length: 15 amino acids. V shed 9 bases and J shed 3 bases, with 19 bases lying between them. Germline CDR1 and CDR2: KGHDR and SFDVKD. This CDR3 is CATRTAGGADYGYTF. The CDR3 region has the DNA TGTGCCACCCGAACGGCGGGGGGCGCGGACTATGGCTACACCTTC.

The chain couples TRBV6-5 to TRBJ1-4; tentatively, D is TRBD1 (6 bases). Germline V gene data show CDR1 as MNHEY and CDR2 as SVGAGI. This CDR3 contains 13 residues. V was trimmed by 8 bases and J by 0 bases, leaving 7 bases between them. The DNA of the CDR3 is TGTGCCAGCCGACAGGCAACTAATGAAAAACTGTTTTTT. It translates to CASRQATNEKLFF.

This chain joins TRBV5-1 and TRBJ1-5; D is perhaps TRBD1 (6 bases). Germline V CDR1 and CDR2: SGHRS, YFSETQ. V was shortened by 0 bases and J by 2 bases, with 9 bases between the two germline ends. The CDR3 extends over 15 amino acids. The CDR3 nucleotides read TGCGCCAGCAGCTTGGCAGGGGCCGGCAATCAGCCCCAGCATTTT. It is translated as CASSLAGAGNQPQHF. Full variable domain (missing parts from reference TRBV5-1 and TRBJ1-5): KAGVTQTPRYLIKTRGQQVTLSCSPISGHRSVSWYQQTPGQGLQFLFEYFSETQRNKGNFPGRFSGRQFSNSRSEMNVSTLELGDSALYLCASSLAGAGNQPQHFGDGTRLSIL.

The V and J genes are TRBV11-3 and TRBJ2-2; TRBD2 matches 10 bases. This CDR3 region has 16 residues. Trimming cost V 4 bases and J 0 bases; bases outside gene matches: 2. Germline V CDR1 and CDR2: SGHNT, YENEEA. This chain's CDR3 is CASSWTSGANTGELFF. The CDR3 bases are TGTGCCAGCAGCTGGACTAGCGGAGCGAACACCGGGGAGCTGTTTTTT.

CDR3 sequence (DNA): TGTGCCAGCAGTTGGGACAGGGGCAATCAGCCCCAGCATTTT. This gives the protein CASSWDRGNQPQHF. The rearrangement joins TRBV6-5 to TRBJ1-5; 9 bases line up with TRBD1. Losses at the gene ends were 4 bases for V and 2 bases for J; bases not matched to a gene: 0. CDR1 and CDR2 from the germline V gene are MNHEY and SVGAGI. There are 14 residues in the CDR3.

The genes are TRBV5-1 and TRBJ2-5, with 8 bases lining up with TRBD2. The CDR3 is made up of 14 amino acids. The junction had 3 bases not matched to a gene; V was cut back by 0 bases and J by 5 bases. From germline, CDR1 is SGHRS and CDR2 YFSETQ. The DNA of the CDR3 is TGCGCCAGCAGCTTGGCGGGAGGGATGGAGACCCAGTACTTC. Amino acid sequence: CASSLAGGMETQYF.

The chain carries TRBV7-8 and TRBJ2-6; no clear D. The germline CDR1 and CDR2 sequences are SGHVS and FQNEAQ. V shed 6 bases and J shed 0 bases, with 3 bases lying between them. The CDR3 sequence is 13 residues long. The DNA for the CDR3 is TGTGCCAGCAGTTACTCTGGGGCCAACGTCCTGACTTTC. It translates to CASSYSGANVLTF.

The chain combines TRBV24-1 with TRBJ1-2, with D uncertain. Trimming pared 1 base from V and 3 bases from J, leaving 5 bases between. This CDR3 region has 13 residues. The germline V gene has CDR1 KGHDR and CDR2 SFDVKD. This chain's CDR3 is CATSDFGYYGYTF. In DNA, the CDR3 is TGTGCCACCAGTGATTTCGGGTACTATGGCTACACCTTC.

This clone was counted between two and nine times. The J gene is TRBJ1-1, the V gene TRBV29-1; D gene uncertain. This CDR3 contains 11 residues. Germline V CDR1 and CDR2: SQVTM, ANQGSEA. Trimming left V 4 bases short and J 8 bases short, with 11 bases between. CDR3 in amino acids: CSVGNWAEAFF. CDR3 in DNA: TGCAGCGTTGGAAACTGGGCGGAAGCTTTCTTT.

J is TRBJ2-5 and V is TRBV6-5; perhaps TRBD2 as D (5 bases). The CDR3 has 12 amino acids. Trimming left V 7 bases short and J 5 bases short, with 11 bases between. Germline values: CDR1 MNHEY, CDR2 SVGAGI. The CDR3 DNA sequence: TGTGCCAGCACGGGGAATATGGAGACCCAGTACTTC. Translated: CASTGNMETQYF.

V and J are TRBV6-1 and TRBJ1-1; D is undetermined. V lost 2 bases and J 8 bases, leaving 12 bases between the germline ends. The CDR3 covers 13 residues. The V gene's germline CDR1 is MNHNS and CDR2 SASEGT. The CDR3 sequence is CASSERRYIEAFF. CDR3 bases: TGTGCCAGCAGTGAACGGAGGTACATAGAAGCTTTCTTT.

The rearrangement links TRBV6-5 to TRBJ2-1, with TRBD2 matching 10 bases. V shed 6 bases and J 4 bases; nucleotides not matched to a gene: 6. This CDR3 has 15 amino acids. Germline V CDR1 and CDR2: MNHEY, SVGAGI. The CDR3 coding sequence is TGTGCCAGCAGGCCCCTAGCGGGAGCATACAATGAGCAGTTCTTC. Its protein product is CASRPLAGAYNEQFF.

The CDR3 loop reads CASSSGANQPQHF. Written as DNA, the CDR3 is TGTGCCAGCAGTTCAGGGGCGAATCAGCCCCAGCATTTT. The chain uses TRBV12-3 or TRBV12-4 and TRBJ1-5; a possible D gene is TRBD1 (6 bases). The CDR3 is 13 residues long. Trimming shortened V by 4 bases and J by 4 bases, and 8 bases separated the two germline ends.

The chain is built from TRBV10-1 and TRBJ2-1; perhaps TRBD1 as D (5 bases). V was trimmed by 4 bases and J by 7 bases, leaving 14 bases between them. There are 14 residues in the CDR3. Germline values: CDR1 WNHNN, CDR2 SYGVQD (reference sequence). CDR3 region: CASSGLGRGNEQFF. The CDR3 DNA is TGCGCCAGCAGTGGGTTGGGAAGGGGTAATGAGCAGTTCTTC.

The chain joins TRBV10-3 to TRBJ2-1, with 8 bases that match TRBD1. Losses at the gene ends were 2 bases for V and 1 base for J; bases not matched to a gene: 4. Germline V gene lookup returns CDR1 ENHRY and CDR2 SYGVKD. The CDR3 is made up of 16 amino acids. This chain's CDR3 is CAISETRGLSYNEQFF. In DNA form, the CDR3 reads TGTGCCATCAGTGAGACCAGGGGGCTGTCCTACAATGAGCAGTTCTTC.

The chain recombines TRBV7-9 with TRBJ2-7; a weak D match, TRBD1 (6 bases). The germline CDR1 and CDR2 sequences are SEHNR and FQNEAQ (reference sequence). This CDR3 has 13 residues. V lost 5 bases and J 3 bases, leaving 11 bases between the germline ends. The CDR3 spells CASSPGQIYEQYF. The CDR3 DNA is TGTGCCAGCAGCCCAGGACAGATCTACGAGCAGTACTTC.

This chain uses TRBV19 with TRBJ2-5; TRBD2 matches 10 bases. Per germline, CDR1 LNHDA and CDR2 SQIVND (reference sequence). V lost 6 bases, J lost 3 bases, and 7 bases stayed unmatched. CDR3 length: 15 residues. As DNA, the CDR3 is TGTGCCAGTAGCCAAGGACTAGCGGTTAAAGAGACCCAGTACTTC. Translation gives CASSQGLAVKETQYF.

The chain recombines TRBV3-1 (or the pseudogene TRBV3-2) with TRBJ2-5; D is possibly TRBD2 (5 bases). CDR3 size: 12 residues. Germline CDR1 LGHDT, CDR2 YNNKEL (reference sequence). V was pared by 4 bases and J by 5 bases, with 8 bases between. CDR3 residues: CASSPGYETQYF. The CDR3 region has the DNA TGTGCCAGCAGCCCGGGGTACGAGACCCAGTACTTC.

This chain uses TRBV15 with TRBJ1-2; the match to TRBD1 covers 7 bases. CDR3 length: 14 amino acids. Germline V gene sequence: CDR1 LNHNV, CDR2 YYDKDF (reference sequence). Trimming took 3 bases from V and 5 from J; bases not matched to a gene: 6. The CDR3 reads CATSSREGAYGYTF. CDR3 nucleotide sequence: TGTGCCACCAGCAGTCGGGAGGGGGCGTATGGCTACACCTTC.

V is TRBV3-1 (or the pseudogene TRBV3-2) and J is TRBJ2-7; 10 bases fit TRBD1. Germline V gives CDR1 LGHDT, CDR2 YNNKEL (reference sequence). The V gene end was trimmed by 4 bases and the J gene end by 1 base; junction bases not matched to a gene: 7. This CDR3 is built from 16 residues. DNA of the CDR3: TGTGCCAGCAGCCGACCCATGGGACAGGGGTCCTACGAGCAGTACTTC. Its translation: CASSRPMGQGSYEQYF.

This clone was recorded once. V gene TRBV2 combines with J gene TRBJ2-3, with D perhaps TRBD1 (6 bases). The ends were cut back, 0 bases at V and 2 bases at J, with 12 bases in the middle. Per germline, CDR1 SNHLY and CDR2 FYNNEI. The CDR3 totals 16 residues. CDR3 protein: CASSEAEDSPTDTQYF. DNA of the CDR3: TGTGCCAGCAGTGAAGCAGAGGACAGCCCCACAGATACGCAGTATTTT.

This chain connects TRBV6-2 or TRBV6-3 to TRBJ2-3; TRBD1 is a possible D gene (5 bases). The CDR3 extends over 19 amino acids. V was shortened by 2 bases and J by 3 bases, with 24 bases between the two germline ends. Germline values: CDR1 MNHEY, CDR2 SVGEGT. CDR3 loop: CASSYDFRGGKVGTDTQYF. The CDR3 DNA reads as TGTGCCAGCAGTTACGATTTTAGGGGTGGCAAGGTAGGAACAGATACGCAGTATTTT.

Here the CDR3 reads CASSIGQGVPQHF. In DNA form, the CDR3 reads TGTGCCAGTAGTATCGGACAGGGGGTACCCCAGCATTTT. This chain links TRBV19 with TRBJ1-5; TRBD1 matches at 10 bases. CDR3 size: 13 residues. From germline, CDR1 is LNHDA and CDR2 SQIVND (reference sequence). Trimming removed 3 bases from V and 10 bases from J; junction bases left unmatched: 3.